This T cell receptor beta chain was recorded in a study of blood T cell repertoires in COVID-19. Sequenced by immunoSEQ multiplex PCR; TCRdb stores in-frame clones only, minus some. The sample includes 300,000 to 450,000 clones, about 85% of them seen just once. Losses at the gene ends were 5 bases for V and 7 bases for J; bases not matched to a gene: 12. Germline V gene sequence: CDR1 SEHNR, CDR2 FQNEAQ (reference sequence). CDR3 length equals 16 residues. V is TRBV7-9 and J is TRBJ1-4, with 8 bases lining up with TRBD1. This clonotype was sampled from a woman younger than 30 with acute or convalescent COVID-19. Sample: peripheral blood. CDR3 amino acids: CASSLREGDRGEKLFF. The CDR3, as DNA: TGTGCCAGCAGCCTGCGGGAGGGCGACAGGGGTGAAAAACTGTTTTTT.